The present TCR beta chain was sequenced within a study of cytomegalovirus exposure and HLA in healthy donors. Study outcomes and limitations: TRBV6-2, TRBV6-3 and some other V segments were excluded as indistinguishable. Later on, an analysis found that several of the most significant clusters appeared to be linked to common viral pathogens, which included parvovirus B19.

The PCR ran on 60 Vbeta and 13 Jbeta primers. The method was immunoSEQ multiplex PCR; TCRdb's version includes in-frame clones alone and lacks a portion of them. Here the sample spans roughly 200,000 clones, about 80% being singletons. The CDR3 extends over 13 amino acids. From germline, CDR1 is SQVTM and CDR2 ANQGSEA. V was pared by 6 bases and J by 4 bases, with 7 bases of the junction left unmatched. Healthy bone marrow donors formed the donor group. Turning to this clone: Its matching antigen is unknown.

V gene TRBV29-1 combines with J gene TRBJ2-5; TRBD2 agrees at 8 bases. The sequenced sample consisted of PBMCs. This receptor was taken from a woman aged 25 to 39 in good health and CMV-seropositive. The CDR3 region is CSVAPGGSETQYF. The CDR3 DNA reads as TGCAGCGTCGCCCCGGGGGGGTCAGAGACCCAGTACTTC. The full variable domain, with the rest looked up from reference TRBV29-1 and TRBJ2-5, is SAVISQKPSRDICQRGTSLTIQCQVDSQVTMMFWYRQQPGQSLTLIATANQGSEATYESGFVIDKFPISRPNLTFSTLTVSNMSPEDSSIYLCSVAPGGSETQYFGPGTRLLVL.